This TCR beta chain was captured by sequencing in a study of vaccination and CD4 T cells after COVID-19. Whole-study findings and limits: The analysis of convalescent patients involved relatively few individuals and lacked early post-infection timepoints. Within convalescent individuals, 304 out of 307 vaccine-specific clones proved to be spike mono-reactive.

Only a few counts were recorded for this clonotype. What it binds is unknown. With the Oncomine TCR Beta short-read assay, DNA from cultured CD4+ T cells was sequenced. Cultures of CD4+ T cells served as the source for extracting genomic DNA. TCRdb passed the PCR reads through MiXCR, listing each CDR3 protein once. The table lists more than 15,000 distinct CDR3 sequences, roughly 76% of them singletons. Treatment: roughly 10-day PBMC culture with coronavirus spike peptide pools or control peptides (ViraFEST assay). ViraFEST grew antigen-specific T cells using peptide pools, then sequenced TCRs. The TCR sequence derives from a human donor who had recovered from COVID-19. Material for sequencing was CD4+ T cells from blood, cultured in vitro.

The CDR3: CASSLEGWETQYF. The CDR3 DNA reads as TGTGCCAGCAGCTTAGAGGGGTGGGAGACCCAGTACTTC. V gene TRBV6-2 or TRBV6-3 combines with J gene TRBJ2-5; tentatively, D is TRBD1 or TRBD2 (5 bases each). CDR3 size: 13 residues. Trimming stripped 6 bases from V and 5 bases from J, with 13 bases between. In germline, CDR1 is MNHEY, CDR2 SVGEGT.